What follows are 7 T cell receptor beta chains derived from one specimen sequenced in a study of brain T cells in children with intractable seizures. Sequencing used immunoSEQ multiplex PCR; TCRdb keeps in-frame clones, though not all of them. This table holds a few hundred thousand clones, more than 85% found once. Sample time point: blood from clinic visit 5 months post-surgery; TSC patient then seizure free. This material consisted of peripheral blood, taken 4 to 5 months after surgery. The origin of the receptors is a boy under two years old with tuberous sclerosis and intractable seizures.

The chain carries TRBV21-1 and TRBJ1-1; no DNA check was done on the table's D call, TRBD1. TRBV21-1 is a pseudogene. This CDR3 spans 15 amino acids. In DNA, the CDR3 is TGTGCCAGCAGCAAAGAGGCAGGGTCCCCCTCTGAAGCTTTCTTT. Its translation: CASSKEAGSPSEAFF.

The chain has TRBV10-2 and TRBJ2-2; no firm D call. The germline gives CDR1 WSHSY, CDR2 SAAADI. V was cut by 8 bases and J by 4 bases, with 5 bases left in between. The length of the CDR3 is 11 residues. The DNA for the CDR3 is TGCGCCAGCTGGGGCACCGGGGAGCTGTTTTTT. Translated: CASWGTGELFF.

The sample holds many counts of this clone. This sequence joins TRBV29-1 and TRBJ2-1; a possible D gene is TRBD2 (5 bases). CDR1 is SQVTM, CDR2 ANQGSEA, per germline. Trimming shortened V by 4 bases and J by 6 bases, and 19 bases separated the two germline ends. The CDR3 has 15 residues. CDR3 region: CSVGVLEEQSNEQFF. The CDR3 region has the DNA TGCAGCGTTGGGGTTTTGGAGGAGCAAAGCAATGAGCAGTTCTTC.

This chain uses TRBV24-1 with TRBJ1-1; possibly TRBD1 for D (5 bases). CDR3 length: 14 amino acids. V dropped 3 bases and J dropped 4 bases, with 11 bases sitting between them. Germline assignment: CDR1 KGHDR and CDR2 SFDVKD. The CDR3 coding sequence is TGTGCCACCAGTGATGGGGAGAGGGGCACTGAAGCTTTCTTT. The encoded protein is CATSDGERGTEAFF.

J is TRBJ1-2 and V is TRBV3-1 (or the pseudogene TRBV3-2), with 8 bases that match TRBD1. There are 16 residues in the CDR3. V shed 0 bases and J 4 bases; nucleotides not matched to a gene: 7. Germline V gene sequence: CDR1 LGHDT, CDR2 YNNKEL (reference sequence). CDR3 loop: CASSQEGGQGAYGYTF. The CDR3 nucleotides read TGTGCCAGCAGCCAAGAGGGCGGCCAGGGGGCCTATGGCTACACCTTC.

This sequence joins TRBV6-5 and TRBJ1-2; tentative D call: TRBD1 (5 bases). The CDR3 consists of 12 residues. Per the germline V gene, CDR1 is MNHEY and CDR2 is SVGAGI. V dropped 6 bases and J dropped 8 bases, with 13 bases sitting between them. The CDR3, as DNA: TGTGCCAGCAGAGGGAGACAGTTAGGCTACACCTTC. It yields the protein CASRGRQLGYTF.

Worth noting for this clone: In the same sample, other DNA sequences code for this CDR3. The chain couples TRBV20-1 to TRBJ1-1; D is unclear. V gave up 2 bases and J gave up 0 bases, with 1 base separating them. The CDR3 length is 11 residues. Germline V gene data show CDR1 as DFQATT and CDR2 as SNEGSKA (reference sequence). CDR3 protein: CSARMNTEAFF. CDR3 DNA sequence: TGCAGTGCTAGAATGAACACTGAAGCTTTCTTT.